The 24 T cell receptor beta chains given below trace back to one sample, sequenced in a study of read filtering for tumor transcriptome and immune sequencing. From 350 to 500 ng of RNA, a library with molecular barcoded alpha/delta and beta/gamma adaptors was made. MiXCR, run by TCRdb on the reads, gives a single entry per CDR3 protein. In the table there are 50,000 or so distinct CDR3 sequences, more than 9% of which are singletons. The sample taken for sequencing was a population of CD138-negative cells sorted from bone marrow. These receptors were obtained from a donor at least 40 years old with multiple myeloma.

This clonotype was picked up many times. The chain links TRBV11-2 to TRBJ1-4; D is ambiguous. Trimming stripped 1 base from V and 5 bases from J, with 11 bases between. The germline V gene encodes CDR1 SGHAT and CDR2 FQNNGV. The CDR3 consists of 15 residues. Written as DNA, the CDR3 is TGTGCCAGCAGCTTAGTGGCGGCTCAAAATGAAAAACTGTTTTTT. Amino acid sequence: CASSLVAAQNEKLFF.

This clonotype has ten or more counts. The CDR3 DNA reads TGCGCCAGCAGTCTGGGGAAGGGCACTGAAGCTTTCTTT. Amino acids: CASSLGKGTEAFF. The chain carries TRBV5-1 and TRBJ1-1; unclear D gene. This CDR3 has 13 residues. Looked up from germline, CDR1 is SGHRS and CDR2 is YFSETQ. Trimming left V 5 bases short and J 4 bases short, with 12 bases between.

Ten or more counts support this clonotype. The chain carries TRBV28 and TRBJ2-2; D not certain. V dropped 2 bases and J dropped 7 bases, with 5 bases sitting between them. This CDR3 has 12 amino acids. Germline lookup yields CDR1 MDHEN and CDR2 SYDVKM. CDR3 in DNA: TGTGCCAGCAGTTTAGGGATCGGGGAGCTGTTTTTT. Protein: CASSLGIGELFF.

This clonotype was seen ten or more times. The CDR3 loop reads CSTGQGFNEQFF. In nucleotides, the CDR3 is TGCAGTACTGGTCAGGGGTTCAATGAGCAGTTCTTC. V gene TRBV20-1 combines with J gene TRBJ2-1, with D possibly matching TRBD1 (6 bases). With 8 bases removed from V and 6 bases from J, the gap between germline ends came to 14 bases. Germline CDR1 DFQATT, CDR2 SNEGSKA (reference sequence). The CDR3 loop spans 12 amino acids.

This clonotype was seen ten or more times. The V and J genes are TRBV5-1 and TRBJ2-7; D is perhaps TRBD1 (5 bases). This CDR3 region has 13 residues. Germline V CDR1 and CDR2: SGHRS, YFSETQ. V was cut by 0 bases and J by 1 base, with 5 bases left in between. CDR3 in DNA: TGCGCCAGCAGCTTGGGACAGTCCTACGAGCAGTACTTC. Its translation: CASSLGQSYEQYF.

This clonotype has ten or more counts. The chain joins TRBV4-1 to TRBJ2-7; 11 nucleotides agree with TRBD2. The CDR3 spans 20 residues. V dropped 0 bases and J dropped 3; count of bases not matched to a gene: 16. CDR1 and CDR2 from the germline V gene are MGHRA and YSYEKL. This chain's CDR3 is CASSQDTDRPLAGGCYEQYF. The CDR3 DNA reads TGCGCCAGCAGCCAAGATACGGATAGGCCGCTAGCGGGGGGTTGCTACGAGCAGTACTTC.

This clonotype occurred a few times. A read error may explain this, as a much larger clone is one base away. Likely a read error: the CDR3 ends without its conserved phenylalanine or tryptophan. The CDR3 DNA is TGCAGTGCTAGAGGCAATCAGCCCCAGCATCTT. The encoded protein is CSARGNQPQHL. The chain is built from TRBV20-1 and TRBJ1-5; D uncertain. This CDR3 has 11 amino acids. V lost 1 base and J 2 bases, leaving 0 bases between the germline ends. CDR1 is DFQATT, CDR2 SNEGSKA, per germline (reference sequence).

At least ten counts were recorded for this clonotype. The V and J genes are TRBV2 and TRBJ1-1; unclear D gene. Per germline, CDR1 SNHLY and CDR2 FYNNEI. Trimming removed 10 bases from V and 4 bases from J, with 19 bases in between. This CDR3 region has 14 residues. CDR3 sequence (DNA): TGTGCCACCTACAAGGACGCATATATCACTGAAGCTTTCTTT. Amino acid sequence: CATYKDAYITEAFF.

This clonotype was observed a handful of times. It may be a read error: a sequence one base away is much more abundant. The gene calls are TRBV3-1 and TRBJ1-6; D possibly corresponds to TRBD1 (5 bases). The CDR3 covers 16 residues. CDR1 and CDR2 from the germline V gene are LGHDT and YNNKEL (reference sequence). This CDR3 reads CASSPLWGSSNSPRHF. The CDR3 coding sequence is TGTGCCAGCAGCCCACTATGGGGGTCCTCGAATTCACCCCGCCACTTT.

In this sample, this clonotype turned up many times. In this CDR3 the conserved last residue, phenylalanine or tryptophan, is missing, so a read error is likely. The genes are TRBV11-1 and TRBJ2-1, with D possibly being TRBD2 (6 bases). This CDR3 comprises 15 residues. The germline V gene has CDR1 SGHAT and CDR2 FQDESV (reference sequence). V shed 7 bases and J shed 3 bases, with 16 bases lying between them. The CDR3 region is CASNLGRAGYNEQFL. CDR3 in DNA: TGTGCCAGCAACCTGGGCCGAGCGGGCTACAATGAGCAGTTCTTG.

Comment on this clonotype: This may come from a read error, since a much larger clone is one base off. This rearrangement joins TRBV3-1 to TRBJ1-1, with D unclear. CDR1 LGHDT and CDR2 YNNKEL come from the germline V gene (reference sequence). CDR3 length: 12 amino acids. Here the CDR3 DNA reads TGTGCCAGCAGCTACGGCAGCACTGGAGCTTTCTTT. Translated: CASSYGSTGAFF.

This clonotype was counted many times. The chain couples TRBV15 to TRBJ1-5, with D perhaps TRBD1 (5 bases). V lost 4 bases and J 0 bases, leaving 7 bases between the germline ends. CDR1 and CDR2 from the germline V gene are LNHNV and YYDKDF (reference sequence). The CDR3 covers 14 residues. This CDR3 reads CATSTGNSNQPQHF. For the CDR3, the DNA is TGTGCCACCAGCACAGGGAATAGCAATCAGCCCCAGCATTTT.

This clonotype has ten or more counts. This CDR3 reads CASSPGQGYYEQYF. For the CDR3, the DNA is TGTGCCAGCTCACCGGGACAGGGATACTACGAGCAGTACTTC. V usage is TRBV18 and J usage is TRBJ2-7; TRBD1 matches at 9 bases. This CDR3 has 14 residues. The V and J ends lost 3 bases and 3 bases, in that order; junction bases with no gene match: 3. Germline V CDR1 and CDR2: KGHSH, LQKENI. Supplemented by reference TRBV18 and TRBJ2-7, the full variable domain reads NAGVMQNPRHLVRRRGQEARLRCSPMKGHSHVYWYRQLPEEGLKFMVYLQKENIIDESGMPKERFSAEFPKEGPSILRIQQVVRGDSAAYFCASSPGQGYYEQYFGPGTRLTVT.

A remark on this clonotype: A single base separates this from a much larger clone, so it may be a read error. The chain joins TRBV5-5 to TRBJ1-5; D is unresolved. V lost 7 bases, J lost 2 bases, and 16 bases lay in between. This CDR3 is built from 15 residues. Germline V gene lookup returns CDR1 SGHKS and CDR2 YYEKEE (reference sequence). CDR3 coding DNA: TGTGCCAGCGGCTCCGGAACGGATGGCAATCAGCCCCAGCATTTT. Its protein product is CASGSGTDGNQPQHF. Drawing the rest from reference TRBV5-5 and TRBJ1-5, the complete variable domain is DAGVTQSPTHLIKTRGQQVTLRCSPISGHKSVSWYQQVLGQGPQFIFQYYEKEERGRGNFPDRFSARQFPNYSSELNVNALLLGDSALYLCASGSGTDGNQPQHFGDGTRLSIL.

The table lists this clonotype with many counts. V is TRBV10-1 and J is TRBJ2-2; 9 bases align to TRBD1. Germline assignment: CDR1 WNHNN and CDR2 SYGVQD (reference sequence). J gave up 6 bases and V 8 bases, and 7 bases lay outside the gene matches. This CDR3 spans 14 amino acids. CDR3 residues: CASGWDRASGELFF. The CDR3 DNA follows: TGCGCCAGCGGTTGGGACAGGGCATCCGGGGAGCTGTTTTTT.

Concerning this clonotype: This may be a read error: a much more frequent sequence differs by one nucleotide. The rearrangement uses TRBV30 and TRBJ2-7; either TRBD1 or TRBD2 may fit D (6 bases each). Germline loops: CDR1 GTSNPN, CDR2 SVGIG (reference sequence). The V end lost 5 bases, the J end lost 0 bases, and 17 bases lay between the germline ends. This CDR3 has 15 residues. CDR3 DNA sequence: TGTGCCTGGGATCGTCGGGGGCGAAGCTCCTACGAGCAGTACTTC. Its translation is CAWDRRGRSSYEQYF.

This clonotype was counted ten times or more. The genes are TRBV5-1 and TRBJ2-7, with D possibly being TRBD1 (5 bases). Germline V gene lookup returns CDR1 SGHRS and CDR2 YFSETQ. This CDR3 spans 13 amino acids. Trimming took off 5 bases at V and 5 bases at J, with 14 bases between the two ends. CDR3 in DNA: TGCGCCAGCAGTCTCCGACAGTACCACGAGCAGTACTTC. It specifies CASSLRQYHEQYF.

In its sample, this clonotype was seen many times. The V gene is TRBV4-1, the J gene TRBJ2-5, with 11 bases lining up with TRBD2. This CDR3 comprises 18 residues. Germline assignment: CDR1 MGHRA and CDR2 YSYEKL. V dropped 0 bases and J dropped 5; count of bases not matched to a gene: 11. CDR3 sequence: CASSQDLPTSGDPETQYF. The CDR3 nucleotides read TGCGCCAGCAGCCAAGATCTCCCGACTAGCGGGGACCCGGAGACCCAGTACTTC.

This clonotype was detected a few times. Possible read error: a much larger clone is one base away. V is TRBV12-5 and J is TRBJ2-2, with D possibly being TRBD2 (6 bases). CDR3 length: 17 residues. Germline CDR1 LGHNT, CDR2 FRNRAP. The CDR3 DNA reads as TGTGCTAGTGGTTTGGCCTCCGGGACTCCGAACACCGGGGAGCTGTCTTTT. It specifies CASGLASGTPNTGELSF.

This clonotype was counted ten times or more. CDR3 DNA: TGTGCCAGCAGTTCAGGGACCAGCTTAGAGACCCAGTACTTC. It codes for CASSSGTSLETQYF. This chain links TRBV28 with TRBJ2-5; D is perhaps TRBD1 or TRBD2 (5 bases each). The CDR3 is 14 residues long. V lost 4 bases to trimming and J lost 4 bases, with 13 bases between them. CDR1 and CDR2 (germline): MDHEN, SYDVKM.

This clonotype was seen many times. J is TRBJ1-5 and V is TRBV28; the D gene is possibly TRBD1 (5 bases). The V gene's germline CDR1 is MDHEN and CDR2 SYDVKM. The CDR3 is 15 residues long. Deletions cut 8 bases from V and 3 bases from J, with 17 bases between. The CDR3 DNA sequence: TGTGCCAGCGCAGAGGCAGGGCCATCCAATCAGCCCCAGCATTTT. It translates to CASAEAGPSNQPQHF.

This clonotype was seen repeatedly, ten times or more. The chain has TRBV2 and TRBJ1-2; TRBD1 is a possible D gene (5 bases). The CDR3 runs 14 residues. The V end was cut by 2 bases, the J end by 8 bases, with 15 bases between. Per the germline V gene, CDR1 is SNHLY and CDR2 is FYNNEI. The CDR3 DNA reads TGTGCCAGCAGTGAAATAAAGGGGCCAGGCGGCTACACCTTC. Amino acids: CASSEIKGPGGYTF.

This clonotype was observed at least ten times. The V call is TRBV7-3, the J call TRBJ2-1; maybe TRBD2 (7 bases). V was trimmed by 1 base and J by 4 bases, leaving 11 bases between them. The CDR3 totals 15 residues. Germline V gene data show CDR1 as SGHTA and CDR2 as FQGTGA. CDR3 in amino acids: CASSLSRGAYNEQFF. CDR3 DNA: TGTGCCAGCAGCTTAAGTCGGGGGGCTTACAATGAGCAGTTCTTC. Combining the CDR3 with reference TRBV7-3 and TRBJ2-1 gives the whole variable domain GAGVSQTPSNKVTEKGKYVELRCDPISGHTALYWYRQSLGQGPEFLIYFQGTGAADDSGLPNDRFFAVRPEGSVSTLKIQRTERGDSAVYLCASSLSRGAYNEQFFGPGTRLTVL.

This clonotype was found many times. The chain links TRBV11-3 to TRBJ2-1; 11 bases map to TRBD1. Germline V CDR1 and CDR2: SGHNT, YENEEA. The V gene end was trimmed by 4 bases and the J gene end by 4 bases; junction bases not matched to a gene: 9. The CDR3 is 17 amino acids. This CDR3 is CASSSMIGQGAYNEQFF. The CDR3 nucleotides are TGTGCCAGCAGCTCTATGATAGGACAGGGGGCTTACAATGAGCAGTTCTTC.